These T cell receptor beta chains were read from a single sample in a study of early T cells in non-severe SARS-CoV-2 infection. TCRdb recomputed calls from the 5' RACE reads with MiXCR, one row per CDR3 protein. The sample includes 40,000 to 45,000 distinct CDR3 sequences, approximately 6.1% of them seen just once. This specimen consisted of whole blood, obtained at baseline. These receptors were collected from an adult who was a healthcare worker with PCR-confirmed SARS-CoV-2 infection or an uninfected control (not recorded which). CDR3s include the opening cysteine and the closing phenylalanine or tryptophan. The D gene is left open where the match is weak. Rows may omit the clone size; those that give it use once, few, many or a size class.

clone_size: many; v_call: TRBV7-3; d_call: .; j_call: TRBJ2-3; cdr3_nt: TGTGCCAGCAGCTTAGGGGGAGGGGGTACGCAGTATTTT; cdr3_aa: CASSLGGGGTQYF
clone_size: many; v_call: TRBV30; d_call: .; j_call: TRBJ2-7; cdr3_nt: TGTGCCTGGAGTCGAGGAGGCCGAGGGTACGAGCAGTACTTC; cdr3_aa: CAWSRGGRGYEQYF
clone_size: .; v_call: TRBV5-1; d_call: .; j_call: TRBJ2-7; cdr3_nt: TGCGCCAGCAGCTTGGTAGGCAGTGCCTACGAGCAGTACTTC; cdr3_aa: CASSLVGSAYEQYF
clone_size: few; v_call: TRBV11-2; d_call: .; j_call: TRBJ1-1; cdr3_nt: TGTGCCAGCAGCTTCGGACAGATCCAAGATGAAGCTTTCTTT; cdr3_aa: CASSFGQIQDEAFF
clone_size: .; v_call: TRBV20-1; d_call: .; j_call: TRBJ1-5; cdr3_nt: TGCAGTGCCTTATTAGAGGGACGCGGCAATCAGCCCCAGCATTTT; cdr3_aa: CSALLEGRGNQPQHF
clone_size: few; v_call: TRBV12-3/TRBV12-4; d_call: .; j_call: TRBJ1-1; cdr3_nt: TGTGCCAGCAGTGCTCGGTACACTGAAGCTTTCTTT; cdr3_aa: CASSARYTEAFF
clone_size: many; v_call: TRBV7-9; d_call: .; j_call: TRBJ2-1; cdr3_nt: TGTGCCAGCTGCTTGGGGGGGCCCTACAATGAGCAGTTCTTC; cdr3_aa: CASCLGGPYNEQFF
clone_size: few; v_call: TRBV10-3; d_call: .; j_call: TRBJ1-2; cdr3_nt: TGTGCCATCAGTGCCCCCAACAAGGGGACAAATAATGGCTACACCTTC; cdr3_aa: CAISAPNKGTNNGYTF
clone_size: few; v_call: TRBV14; d_call: .; j_call: TRBJ2-2; cdr3_nt: TGTGCCAGCATGGAGAAAAGTCACACCGGGGAGCTGTTTTTT; cdr3_aa: CASMEKSHTGELFF
clone_size: .; v_call: TRBV10-3; d_call: TRBD1; j_call: TRBJ1-4; cdr3_nt: TGTGCCATCAGACAGGGGCCGGATGAAAAACTGTTTTTT; cdr3_aa: CAIRQGPDEKLFF
clone_size: few; v_call: TRBV7-9; d_call: .; j_call: TRBJ2-2; cdr3_nt: TGTGCCAGCAGAACGGGTGGCGGGGAGCTGTTTTTT; cdr3_aa: CASRTGGGELFF